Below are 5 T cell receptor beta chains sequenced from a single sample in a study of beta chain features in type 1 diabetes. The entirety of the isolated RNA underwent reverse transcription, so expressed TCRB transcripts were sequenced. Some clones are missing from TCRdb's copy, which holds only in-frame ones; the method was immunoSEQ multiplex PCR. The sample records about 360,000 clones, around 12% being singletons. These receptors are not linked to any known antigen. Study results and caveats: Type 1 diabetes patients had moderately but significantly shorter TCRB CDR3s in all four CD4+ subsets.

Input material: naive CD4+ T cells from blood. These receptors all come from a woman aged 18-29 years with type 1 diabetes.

The DNA of the CDR3 is TGCGCCAGCAGTCAATCCGGCGGGAGGGCCTCGTACAATGAGCAGTTCTTC. Encoded protein: CASSQSGGRASYNEQFF. This rearrangement joins TRBV23-1 to TRBJ2-1; TRBD2 aligns across 9 bases. TRBV23-1 is an open reading frame, and its role is uncertain. V lost 0 bases, J lost 4 bases, and 7 bases stayed unmatched. The CDR3 consists of 17 residues.

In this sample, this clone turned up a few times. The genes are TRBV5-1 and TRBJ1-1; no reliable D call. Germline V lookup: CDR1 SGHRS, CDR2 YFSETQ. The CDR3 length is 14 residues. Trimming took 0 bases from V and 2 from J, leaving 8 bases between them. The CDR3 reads CASSLETANTEAFF. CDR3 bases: TGCGCCAGCAGCTTGGAAACAGCAAACACTGAAGCTTTCTTT.

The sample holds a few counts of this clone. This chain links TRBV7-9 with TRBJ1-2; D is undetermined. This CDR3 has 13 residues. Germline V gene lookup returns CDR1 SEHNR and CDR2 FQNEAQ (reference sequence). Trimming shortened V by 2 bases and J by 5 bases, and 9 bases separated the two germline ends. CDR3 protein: CASSLRAGYGYTF. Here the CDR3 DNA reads TGTGCCAGCAGCTTAAGGGCGGGGTATGGCTACACCTTC.

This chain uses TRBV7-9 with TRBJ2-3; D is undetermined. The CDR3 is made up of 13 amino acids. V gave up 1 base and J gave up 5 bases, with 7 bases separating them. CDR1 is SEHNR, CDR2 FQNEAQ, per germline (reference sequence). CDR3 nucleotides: TGTGCCAGCAGCTTAGGAGAGGTAGATACGCAGTATTTT. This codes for CASSLGEVDTQYF.

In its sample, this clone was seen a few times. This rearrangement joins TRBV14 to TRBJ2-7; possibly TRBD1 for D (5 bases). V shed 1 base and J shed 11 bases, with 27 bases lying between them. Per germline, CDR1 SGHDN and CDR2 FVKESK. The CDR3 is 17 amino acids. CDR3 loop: CASSQGRQGKVLPSEYF. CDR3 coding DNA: TGTGCCAGCAGCCAAGGTCGCCAGGGTAAAGTGTTACCGTCGGAGTACTTC.